What follows are 27 T cell receptor beta chains derived from one specimen sequenced in a study of early T cells in non-severe SARS-CoV-2 infection. Via MiXCR, TCRdb re-called the 5' RACE reads, giving one row per CDR3 protein. Of approximately 70,000 distinct CDR3 sequences listed, 9.5% to 15% are singletons. Sequenced here: whole blood, sampled at baseline. The receptors stem from an adult who was a healthcare worker with PCR-confirmed SARS-CoV-2 infection or an uninfected control (not recorded which). The donor label of this sample is uncertain.

This clonotype was counted ten times or more. The V and J genes are TRBV12-3 or TRBV12-4 and TRBJ2-2; 7 nucleotides align to TRBD2. The CDR3 sequence is 14 residues long. Trimming cost V 6 bases and J 1 base; bases outside gene matches: 2. CDR3 DNA sequence: TGTGCCAGCAGCGTAGCGGGGAACACCGGGGAGCTGTTTTTT. Its translation is CASSVAGNTGELFF.

This clonotype was detected many times. The rearrangement links TRBV6-2 or TRBV6-3 to TRBJ2-7; 9 positions match TRBD2. The CDR3 sequence is 15 residues long. Per the germline V gene, CDR1 is MNHEY and CDR2 is SVGEGT. The J segment lost 2 bases and the V segment lost 8 bases, leaving 10 bases of the junction unmatched. CDR3 sequence: CASVGTSSNPYEQYF. Written as DNA, the CDR3 is TGTGCCAGCGTTGGGACTAGCTCCAATCCCTACGAGCAGTACTTC.

The V gene is TRBV29-1, the J gene TRBJ2-7; 7 bases are shared with TRBD1. The germline V gene encodes CDR1 SQVTM and CDR2 ANQGSEA. This CDR3 spans 13 amino acids. The ends lost 7 bases at V and 1 base at J; junction bases unmatched: 7. The CDR3 region is CSAADRISYEQYF. CDR3 in DNA: TGCAGCGCAGCGGACAGGATATCCTACGAGCAGTACTTC.

The chain uses TRBV12-3 or TRBV12-4 and TRBJ2-3; perhaps TRBD2 as D (5 bases). CDR3 length: 13 amino acids. Trimming pared 4 bases from V and 7 bases from J, leaving 12 bases between. CDR3 residues: CASSWPPGNTQYF. The CDR3 bases are TGTGCCAGCAGTTGGCCTCCGGGAAATACGCAGTATTTT.

This clonotype was counted many times. This chain connects TRBV11-3 to TRBJ2-3, with D hard to call. V was trimmed by 5 bases and J by 5 bases, leaving 11 bases between them. CDR1 and CDR2 (germline): SGHNT, YENEEA. This CDR3 comprises 13 residues. The CDR3 DNA follows: TGTGCCAGCAGCCCGTCTAGGCGAGATACGCAGTATTTT. This translates into CASSPSRRDTQYF.

The V gene is TRBV5-6, the J gene TRBJ2-7; 7 positions agree with TRBD2. Germline V gene data show CDR1 as SGHDT and CDR2 as YYEEEE. The junction had 5 bases not matched to a gene; V was cut back by 4 bases and J by 1 base. This CDR3 is 14 amino acids long. CDR3 nucleotides: TGTGCCAGCAGCCATGGGCGGGGGTCCTACGAGCAGTACTTC. Its translation: CASSHGRGSYEQYF.

This clonotype was counted many times. The gene calls are TRBV29-1 and TRBJ2-7; D ambiguous. V was clipped by 3 bases and J by 3 bases, with 3 bases between them. The CDR3 consists of 10 residues. Germline CDR1 SQVTM, CDR2 ANQGSEA. The CDR3 reads CSVDYYEQYF. The DNA for the CDR3 is TGCAGCGTTGACTACTACGAGCAGTACTTC.

In this sample, this clonotype turned up a few times. This rearrangement joins TRBV7-2 to TRBJ2-3; D ambiguous. Trimming shortened V by 5 bases and J by 2 bases, and 14 bases separated the two germline ends. Per germline, CDR1 SGHTA and CDR2 FQGNSA. This CDR3 has 15 residues. This CDR3 is CASSLLGGATDTQYF. The DNA for the CDR3 is TGTGCCAGCAGCCTGCTGGGCGGAGCCACAGATACGCAGTATTTT.

The sample holds many counts of this clonotype. The V gene is TRBV7-3, the J gene TRBJ2-1, with D maybe TRBD2 (6 bases). CDR1 is SGHTA and CDR2 is FQGTGA in the germline V gene. The CDR3 is made up of 14 amino acids. Trimming shortened V by 6 bases and J by 9 bases, and 18 bases separated the two germline ends. The CDR3 reads CASSPPPGTGEQFF. DNA for the CDR3: TGTGCCAGCAGTCCACCCCCCGGGACTGGTGAGCAGTTCTTC.

This clonotype was detected only a few times. The V and J genes are TRBV6-5 and TRBJ1-1, with D unclear. This CDR3 has 14 amino acids. The germline gives CDR1 MNHEY, CDR2 SVGAGI. Trimming left V 0 bases short and J 0 bases short, with 5 bases between. The CDR3 region has the DNA TGTGCCAGCAGTTACTCCCGGGTGAACACTGAAGCTTTCTTT. Protein: CASSYSRVNTEAFF.

The gene calls are TRBV6-5 and TRBJ1-6; D possibly corresponds to TRBD1 (6 bases). Germline CDR1 is MNHEY and CDR2 is SVGAGI. The ends were cut back, 4 bases at V and 7 bases at J, with 14 bases in the middle. CDR3 length equals 15 residues. CDR3 residues: CASSSGQRMNSPLHF. CDR3 coding DNA: TGTGCCAGCAGTTCGGGACAACGAATGAATTCACCCCTCCACTTT.

This clonotype was counted at least ten times. This CDR3 reads CSASAGGGRAKNIQYF. The CDR3 DNA reads TGCAGTGCTAGTGCCGGGGGAGGAAGGGCCAAAAACATTCAGTACTTC. The chain couples TRBV20-1 to TRBJ2-4; a weak D match, TRBD2 (6 bases). The germline V gene has CDR1 DFQATT and CDR2 SNEGSKA (reference sequence). Trimming stripped 3 bases from V and 1 base from J, with 16 bases between. CDR3 size: 16 residues.

This clonotype appeared a few times. The J gene is TRBJ1-4, the V gene TRBV19, with D perhaps matching TRBD1 (5 bases). The V gene's germline CDR1 is LNHDA and CDR2 SQIVND (reference sequence). This CDR3 comprises 16 residues. V was pared by 3 bases and J by 4 bases, with 15 bases between. The CDR3 bases are TGTGCCAGTAGTATCCTTCCGGGACGGATTAATGAAAAACTGTTTTTT. Amino acids: CASSILPGRINEKLFF.

This clonotype was detected ten times or more. The CDR3 DNA is TGTGCCAGCACCGCGGGGGCACGAGCTTTCTTT. It specifies CASTAGARAFF. The rearrangement joins TRBV6-5 to TRBJ1-1; D possibly corresponds to TRBD1 (6 bases). Germline values: CDR1 MNHEY, CDR2 SVGAGI. CDR3 length: 11 residues. V lost 7 bases and J lost 10, with 13 bases in between.

The chain has TRBV7-8 and TRBJ2-6, with no clear D. The CDR3 has 16 residues. The ends were cut back, 3 bases at V and 0 bases at J, with 9 bases in the middle. Germline CDR1 reads SGHVS; CDR2 reads FQNEAQ. The CDR3 sequence: CASSFRFSSGANVLTF. CDR3 coding DNA: TGTGCCAGCAGCTTCCGATTCAGCTCTGGGGCCAACGTCCTGACTTTC.

The V and J genes are TRBV20-1 and TRBJ2-7, with TRBD1 identical over 7 bases. Looked up from germline, CDR1 is DFQATT and CDR2 is SNEGSKA (reference sequence). This CDR3 is built from 13 residues. The V gene end was trimmed by 6 bases and the J gene end by 2 bases; junction bases not matched to a gene: 7. The chain's CDR3 is CSAVGTATYEQYF. The CDR3 DNA is TGCAGTGCCGTGGGGACAGCTACCTACGAGCAGTACTTC.

In this sample, this clonotype turned up many times. V gene TRBV29-1 combines with J gene TRBJ2-2; D uncertain. The CDR3 consists of 12 residues. Per germline, CDR1 SQVTM and CDR2 ANQGSEA. The V gene lost 4 bases and the J gene lost 3 bases, with 6 bases spanning the gap. The CDR3 sequence: CSVGRYTGELFF. CDR3 DNA sequence: TGCAGCGTTGGACGGTACACCGGGGAGCTGTTTTTT.

V and J are TRBV7-9 and TRBJ2-1, with a possible D match to TRBD2 (6 bases). CDR3 size: 16 residues. Germline V gene data show CDR1 as SEHNR and CDR2 as FQNEAQ (reference sequence). V shed 4 bases and J shed 6 bases, with 19 bases lying between them. CDR3 in amino acids: CASSSYWGARGNEQFF. In DNA, the CDR3 is TGTGCCAGCAGCTCCTACTGGGGTGCGCGGGGCAATGAGCAGTTCTTC. Variable domain in full (rest from reference TRBV7-9 and TRBJ2-1): DTGVSQNPRHKITKRGQNVTFRCDPISEHNRLYWYRQTLGQGPEFLTYFQNEAQLEKSRLLSDRFSAERPKGSFSTLEIQRTEQGDSAMYLCASSSYWGARGNEQFFGPGTRLTVL.

The table lists this clonotype with a few counts. This sequence joins TRBV29-1 and TRBJ2-1; 11 bases line up with TRBD2. The J segment lost 5 bases and the V segment lost 8 bases, leaving 8 bases of the junction unmatched. Germline CDR1 is SQVTM and CDR2 is ANQGSEA. The CDR3 runs to 14 residues. Here the CDR3 reads CSITGTSGNNEQFF. As DNA, the CDR3 is TGCAGCATTACCGGGACTAGCGGAAACAATGAGCAGTTCTTC.

The chain joins TRBV6-2 or TRBV6-3 to TRBJ2-4; possible D gene TRBD1, 6 bases. V lost 10 bases, J lost 11 bases, and 18 bases lay in between. In germline, CDR1 is MNHEY, CDR2 SVGEGT. The CDR3 is 12 amino acids. CDR3 residues: CATGTGIAFQYF. The CDR3 region has the DNA TGTGCCACCGGTACAGGGATCGCCTTTCAGTACTTC.

This chain joins TRBV20-1 and TRBJ2-7; 7 positions match TRBD1. This CDR3 is built from 12 residues. With 3 bases clipped from V and 2 bases from J, the junction kept 1 base outside the gene matches. The V gene's germline CDR1 is DFQATT and CDR2 SNEGSKA (reference sequence). CDR3 in amino acids: CSARDRTYEQYF. CDR3 nucleotide sequence: TGCAGTGCTAGGGACAGGACCTACGAGCAGTACTTC.

This clonotype was observed a few times. The chain joins TRBV20-1 to TRBJ2-7; D may be TRBD1 or TRBD2 (5 bases each). This CDR3 contains 13 residues. V lost 3 bases, J lost 0 bases, and 9 bases lay in between. Looked up from germline, CDR1 is DFQATT and CDR2 is SNEGSKA (reference sequence). The CDR3 loop is CSARGRVSYEQYF. Here the CDR3 DNA reads TGCAGTGCTAGGGGACGGGTCTCCTACGAGCAGTACTTC.

This clonotype was counted ten times or more. The chain employs TRBV20-1 and TRBJ1-2, with D possibly TRBD1 on 6 matching bases. The CDR3 is 14 amino acids. Trimming took off 3 bases at V and 4 bases at J, with 15 bases between the two ends. In germline, CDR1 is DFQATT, CDR2 SNEGSKA (reference sequence). This CDR3 is CSARGGPAAYGYTF. The CDR3 coding sequence is TGCAGTGCTAGGGGGGGGCCCGCGGCCTATGGCTACACCTTC.

The chain carries TRBV4-1 and TRBJ1-1, with 7 bases fitting TRBD1. Trimming removed 6 bases from V and 4 bases from J; junction bases left unmatched: 8. There are 14 residues in the CDR3. The germline V gene encodes CDR1 MGHRA and CDR2 YSYEKL. The CDR3 coding sequence is TGCGCCAGCAGGTACACAGGGGAGGGCACTGAAGCTTTCTTT. Its protein product is CASRYTGEGTEAFF.

This clonotype was recorded a few times. The chain has TRBV6-2 or TRBV6-3 and TRBJ2-2; D gene uncertain. CDR3 length: 15 amino acids. From germline, CDR1 is MNHEY and CDR2 SVGEGT. V was trimmed by 6 bases and J by 2 bases, leaving 13 bases between them. CDR3 DNA sequence: TGTGCCAGCAGCAGCTATGGACGTAACACCGGGGAGCTGTTTTTT. Its protein product is CASSSYGRNTGELFF.

This clonotype was detected only a few times. The CDR3 is CASSSGDGTGELFF. The CDR3 bases are TGTGCCAGCAGCTCTGGGGACGGGACCGGGGAGCTGTTTTTT. J is TRBJ2-2 and V is TRBV11-3; D tentatively fits TRBD1 or TRBD2 (5 bases each). The germline gives CDR1 SGHNT, CDR2 YENEEA. V gave up 4 bases and J gave up 5 bases, with 11 bases separating them. The CDR3 has 14 residues.

The chain recombines TRBV9 with TRBJ2-7; either TRBD1 or TRBD2 may supply D (5 bases each). The germline V and J ends were trimmed by 0 bases and 1 base, with 17 bases remaining between them. This CDR3 region has 17 residues. Germline lookup yields CDR1 SGDLS and CDR2 YYNGEE. CDR3: CASSVDSMGRGSYEQYF. As DNA, the CDR3 is TGTGCCAGCAGCGTAGACTCAATGGGACGGGGATCCTACGAGCAGTACTTC.